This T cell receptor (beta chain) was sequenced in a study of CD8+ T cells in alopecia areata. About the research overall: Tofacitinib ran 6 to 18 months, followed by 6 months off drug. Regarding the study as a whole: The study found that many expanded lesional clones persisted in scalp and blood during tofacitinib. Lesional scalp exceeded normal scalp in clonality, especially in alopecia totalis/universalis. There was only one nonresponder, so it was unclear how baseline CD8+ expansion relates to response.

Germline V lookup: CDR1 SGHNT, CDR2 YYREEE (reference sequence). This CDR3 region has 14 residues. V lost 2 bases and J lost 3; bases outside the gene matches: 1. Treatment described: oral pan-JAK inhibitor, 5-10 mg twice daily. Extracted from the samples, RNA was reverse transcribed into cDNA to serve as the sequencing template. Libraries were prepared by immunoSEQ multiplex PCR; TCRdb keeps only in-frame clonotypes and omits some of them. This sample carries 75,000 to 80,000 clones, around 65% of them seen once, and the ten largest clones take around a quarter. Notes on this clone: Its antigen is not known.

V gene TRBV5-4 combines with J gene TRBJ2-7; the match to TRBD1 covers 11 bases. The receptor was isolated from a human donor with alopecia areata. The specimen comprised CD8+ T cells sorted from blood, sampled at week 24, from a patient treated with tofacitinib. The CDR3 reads CASSFGTGGYEQYF. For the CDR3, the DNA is TGTGCCAGCAGCTTCGGGACAGGGGGCTACGAGCAGTACTTC.